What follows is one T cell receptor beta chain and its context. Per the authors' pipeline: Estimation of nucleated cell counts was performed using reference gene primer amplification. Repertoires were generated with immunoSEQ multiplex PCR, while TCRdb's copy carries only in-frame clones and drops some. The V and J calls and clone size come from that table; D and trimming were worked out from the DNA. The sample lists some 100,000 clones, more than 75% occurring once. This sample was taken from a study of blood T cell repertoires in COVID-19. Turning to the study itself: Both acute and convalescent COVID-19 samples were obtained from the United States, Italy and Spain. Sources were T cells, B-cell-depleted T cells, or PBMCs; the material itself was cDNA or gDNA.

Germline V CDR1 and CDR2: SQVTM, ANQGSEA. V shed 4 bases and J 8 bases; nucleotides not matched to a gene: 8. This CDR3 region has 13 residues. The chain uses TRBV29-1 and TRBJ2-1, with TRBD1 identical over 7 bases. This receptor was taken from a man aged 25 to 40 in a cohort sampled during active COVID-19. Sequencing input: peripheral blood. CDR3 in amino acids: CSVAGQLVHEQFF. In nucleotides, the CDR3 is TGCAGCGTTGCGGGACAGTTGGTACATGAGCAGTTCTTC.